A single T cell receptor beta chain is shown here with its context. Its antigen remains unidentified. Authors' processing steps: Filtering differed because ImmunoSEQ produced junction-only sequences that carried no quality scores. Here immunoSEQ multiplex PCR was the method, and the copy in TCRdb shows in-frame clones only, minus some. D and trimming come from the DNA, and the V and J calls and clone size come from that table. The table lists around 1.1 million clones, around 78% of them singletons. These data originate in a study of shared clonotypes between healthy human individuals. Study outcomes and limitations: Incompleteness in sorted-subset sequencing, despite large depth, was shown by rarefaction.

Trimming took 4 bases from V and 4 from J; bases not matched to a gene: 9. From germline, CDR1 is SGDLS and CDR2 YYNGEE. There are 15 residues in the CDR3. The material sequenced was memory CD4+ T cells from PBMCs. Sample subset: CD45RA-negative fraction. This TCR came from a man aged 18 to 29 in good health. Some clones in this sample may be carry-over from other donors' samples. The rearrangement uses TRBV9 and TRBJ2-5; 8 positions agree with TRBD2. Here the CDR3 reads CASSPIGGAGETQYF. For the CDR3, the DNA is TGTGCCAGCAGCCCCATCGGGGGGGCCGGAGAGACCCAGTACTTC.